A single sample gave rise to the 25 T cell receptor beta chains below, sequenced in a study of CD4 T cells in relation to SARS-CoV-2 and coronaviruses. TCRdb's copy holds only in-frame clones and misses some; the assay was immunoSEQ multiplex PCR. The table shows 20,000 to 30,000 clones, with more than 75% occurring only once. The unexposed donors gave CD4+ T cells in about 2011-2018, prior to COVID-19. CD4+ T cells were isolated from the cells after about nine days of culture. No cognate antigen is known for these TCRs. The sequencing sample was made of CD4+ T cells from PBMCs, cultured in vitro. The receptors come from a human donor in good health.

The chain carries TRBV7-2 and TRBJ2-5; the D is unclear. The CDR3 extends over 14 amino acids. V was clipped by 1 base and J by 2 bases, with 8 bases between them. Per germline, CDR1 SGHTA and CDR2 FQGNSA. In DNA, the CDR3 is TGTGCCAGCAGCTTAGGGATGTGGCAAGAGACCCAGTACTTC. As protein: CASSLGMWQETQYF.

The chain uses TRBV19 and TRBJ2-5; 7 bases fit TRBD1. CDR1 LNHDA and CDR2 SQIVND come from the germline V gene (reference sequence). The J segment lost 2 bases and the V segment lost 3 bases, leaving 6 bases of the junction unmatched. CDR3 length equals 15 residues. DNA for the CDR3: TGTGCCAGTAGTATGGAAGGGACAGCGCAAGAGACCCAGTACTTC. Translating it yields CASSMEGTAQETQYF.

This rearrangement joins TRBV4-3 to TRBJ2-2, with D tentatively TRBD1 (6 bases). The CDR3 totals 15 residues. The V end lost 0 bases, the J end lost 1 base, and 6 bases lay between the germline ends. The germline CDR1 and CDR2 sequences are LGHNA and YSLEER. This CDR3 reads CASSQDRGNTGELFF. The CDR3 nucleotides are TGCGCCAGCAGCCAAGACAGGGGGAACACCGGGGAGCTGTTTTTT.

The chain carries TRBV9 and TRBJ2-6; tentatively, D is TRBD2 (6 bases). The CDR3 runs 15 residues. Trimming removed 4 bases at V and 2 bases at J, with 10 bases between. Germline CDR1 is SGDLS and CDR2 is YYNGEE. The CDR3 reads CASSPEGTGANVLTF. In DNA form, the CDR3 reads TGTGCCAGCAGCCCGGAGGGGACTGGGGCCAACGTCCTGACTTTC.

This clone was detected a few times. The J gene is TRBJ2-1, the V gene TRBV10-1; tentatively, D is TRBD2 (5 bases). This CDR3 contains 14 residues. The V end lost 3 bases, the J end lost 3 bases, and 9 bases lay between the germline ends. CDR1 is WNHNN and CDR2 is SYGVQD in the germline V gene (reference sequence). The DNA for the CDR3 is TGCGCCAGCAGTGACGAAGGGAGCTACAATGAGCAGTTCTTC. Protein product: CASSDEGSYNEQFF.

The chain is built from TRBV6-1 and TRBJ1-2, with 9 bases lining up with TRBD1. J was trimmed by 6 bases and V by 0 bases; bases with no gene match: 8. Germline V lookup: CDR1 MNHNS, CDR2 SASEGT. This CDR3 has 16 amino acids. CDR3 nucleotides: TGTGCCAGCAGTGAAGCGCTTCATCGGACAGGGGATGGCTACACCTTC. Translated: CASSEALHRTGDGYTF.

This clone came up a few times. V is TRBV19 and J is TRBJ1-6; D unclear. Germline V gene sequence: CDR1 LNHDA, CDR2 SQIVND (reference sequence). This CDR3 has 13 amino acids. The V end lost 3 bases, the J end lost 8 bases, and 8 bases lay between the germline ends. CDR3 bases: TGTGCCAGTAGTATGGAGGTGTATTCACCCCTCCACTTT. It encodes CASSMEVYSPLHF.

This rearrangement joins TRBV7-8 to TRBJ2-7; D is ambiguous. The ends were cut back, 5 bases at V and 0 bases at J, with 17 bases in the middle. The V gene's germline CDR1 is SGHVS and CDR2 FQNEAQ. The CDR3 is made up of 16 amino acids. CDR3 residues: CASSPQTWPSSYEQYF. As DNA, the CDR3 is TGTGCCAGCAGCCCACAAACCTGGCCGAGCTCCTACGAGCAGTACTTC.

This clone has more than one count but fewer than ten. The chain joins TRBV19 to TRBJ1-1; maybe TRBD1 (5 bases). Germline V gives CDR1 LNHDA, CDR2 SQIVND (reference sequence). V gave up 3 bases and J gave up 0 bases, with 11 bases separating them. The CDR3 runs to 15 residues. The CDR3 nucleotides are TGTGCCAGTAGTATGGCAGGGATCATGAACACTGAAGCTTTCTTT. It translates to CASSMAGIMNTEAFF. Variable domain in full (rest from reference TRBV19 and TRBJ1-1): DGGITQSPKYLFRKEGQNVTLSCEQNLNHDAMYWYRQDPGQGLRLIYYSQIVNDFQKGDIAEGYSVSREKKESFPLTVTSAQKNPTAFYLCASSMAGIMNTEAFFGQGTRLTVV.

V gene TRBV6-2 or TRBV6-3 combines with J gene TRBJ2-7, with D tentatively TRBD1 (5 bases). Trimming left V 2 bases short and J 5 bases short, with 16 bases between. The germline gives CDR1 MNHEY, CDR2 SVGEGT. This CDR3 is 15 amino acids long. The chain's CDR3 is CASSYRGAGSDEQYF. The CDR3 nucleotides are TGTGCCAGCAGTTACCGTGGGGCAGGGTCGGACGAGCAGTACTTC.

This chain links TRBV9 with TRBJ2-7; TRBD1 agrees at 11 bases. Germline V gene lookup returns CDR1 SGDLS and CDR2 YYNGEE. V trimming: 3 bases; J trimming: 5 bases; junction bases outside the gene matches: 10. The CDR3 extends over 16 amino acids. The DNA for the CDR3 is TGTGCCAGCAGCGCCCGGGGGGTGGGACAGGGGGACGAGCAGTACTTC. This sequence encodes CASSARGVGQGDEQYF.

The rearrangement links TRBV5-1 to TRBJ2-4; TRBD1 matches at 7 bases. The CDR3 loop spans 15 amino acids. Per germline, CDR1 SGHRS and CDR2 YFSETQ. Losses at the gene ends were 0 bases for V and 2 bases for J; bases not matched to a gene: 2. The CDR3 nucleotides read TGCGCCAGCAGCTTGGAGGGGGCTACCAAAAACATTCAGTACTTC. Translation gives CASSLEGATKNIQYF.

The chain couples TRBV6-1 to TRBJ1-5, with unresolved D. V lost 3 bases and J 4 bases, leaving 7 bases between the germline ends. The V gene's germline CDR1 is MNHNS and CDR2 SASEGT. The CDR3 is 13 residues long. In nucleotides, the CDR3 is TGTGCCAGCAGTGAGACGGATAATCAGCCCCAGCATTTT. Amino acids: CASSETDNQPQHF.

This clone was seen only a few times. This chain connects TRBV6-2 or TRBV6-3 to TRBJ2-1; 13 positions match TRBD2. Germline trimming cut 0 bases from V and 7 bases from J; bases unmatched to any gene: 9. The CDR3 totals 18 residues. Germline lookup yields CDR1 MNHEY and CDR2 SVGEGT. This CDR3 reads CASSYSGATSGGANEQFF. The CDR3 DNA reads as TGTGCCAGCAGTTACTCGGGGGCCACTAGCGGGGGGGCGAATGAGCAGTTCTTC.

V gene TRBV4-3 combines with J gene TRBJ1-6; TRBD1 matches 7 bases. The CDR3 length is 16 residues. Losses at the gene ends were 0 bases for V and 8 bases for J; bases not matched to a gene: 7. CDR1 and CDR2 from the germline V gene are LGHNA and YSLEER. The CDR3 bases are TGCGCCAGCAGCCAAGATAGGGGGCGGAAGGATTCACCCCTCCACTTT. This codes for CASSQDRGRKDSPLHF.

This sequence joins TRBV30 and TRBJ1-6; D uncertain. The CDR3 is 12 residues long. Trimming removed 5 bases from V and 8 bases from J, with 10 bases in between. Looked up from germline, CDR1 is GTSNPN and CDR2 is SVGIG (reference sequence). CDR3 region: CAWSPEHSPLHF. Written as DNA, the CDR3 is TGTGCCTGGTCGCCAGAACATTCACCCCTCCACTTT. Supplemented by reference TRBV30 and TRBJ1-6, the full variable domain reads SQTIHQWPATLVQPVGSPLSLECTVEGTSNPNLYWYRQAAGRGLQLLFYSVGIGQISSEVPQNLSASRPQDRQFILSSKKLLLSDSGFYLCAWSPEHSPLHFGNGTRLTVT.

The rearrangement uses TRBV5-4 and TRBJ2-7; the match to TRBD2 covers 10 bases. With V trimmed by 1 base and J by 5 bases, 6 bases remained unmatched. The CDR3 length is 15 residues. Germline V CDR1 and CDR2: SGHNT, YYREEE (reference sequence). The CDR3 DNA reads TGTGCCAGCAGCTTGTCGGGACTAGCGATCAACGAGCAGTACTTC. It encodes CASSLSGLAINEQYF.

By share, this clone ranks as large (0.1 to 1%). In DNA, the CDR3 is TGTGCTAGTGGTTTGGGACAGGGAAGAAATACGCAGTATTTT. Protein product: CASGLGQGRNTQYF. The chain has TRBV12-5 and TRBJ2-3; 7 nucleotides line up with TRBD1. Trimming cost V 1 base and J 7 bases; bases outside gene matches: 5. Germline-derived CDR1 and CDR2 are LGHNT and FRNRAP. The length of the CDR3 is 14 residues.

The V gene is TRBV27, the J gene TRBJ2-7, with D perhaps TRBD1 or TRBD2 (5 bases each). CDR1 is MNHEY and CDR2 is SMNVEV in the germline V gene (reference sequence). CDR3 length: 14 residues. Trimming cost V 6 bases and J 0 bases, with 12 bases left between them. CDR3 protein: CASRRGTSSYEQYF. DNA for the CDR3: TGTGCCAGCAGAAGGGGCACTAGCTCCTACGAGCAGTACTTC.

V gene TRBV10-1 combines with J gene TRBJ2-7; D uncertain. Germline CDR1 reads WNHNN; CDR2 reads SYGVQD (reference sequence). This CDR3 contains 15 residues. The V and J ends lost 0 bases and 2 bases respectively, with 11 bases between them. The CDR3 sequence is CASSESSGETYEQYF. The CDR3 DNA follows: TGCGCCAGCAGTGAGTCGTCTGGTGAAACCTACGAGCAGTACTTC.

The J gene is TRBJ1-3, the V gene TRBV5-1; D is ambiguous. Germline assignment: CDR1 SGHRS and CDR2 YFSETQ. V lost 4 bases and J lost 0, with 8 bases in between. This CDR3 contains 14 residues. Here the CDR3 reads CASSPDYSGNTIYF. The CDR3 DNA reads TGCGCCAGCAGCCCGGATTACTCTGGAAACACCATATATTTT.

The V call is TRBV28, the J call TRBJ2-6; possible D gene TRBD1, 5 bases. The CDR3 is 17 residues long. The germline V and J ends were trimmed by 8 bases and 4 bases, with 21 bases remaining between them. From germline, CDR1 is MDHEN and CDR2 SYDVKM. Here the CDR3 reads CASLTGFRADGANVLTF. The CDR3 DNA sequence: TGTGCCAGCCTAACGGGCTTCAGGGCGGACGGGGCCAACGTCCTGACTTTC.

The V gene is TRBV5-1, the J gene TRBJ2-2; unclear D gene. The CDR3 totals 14 residues. Germline loops: CDR1 SGHRS, CDR2 YFSETQ. Trimming removed 0 bases at V and 4 bases at J, with 7 bases between. CDR3 coding DNA: TGCGCCAGCAGCTTGGTCGCTGGCACCGGGGAGCTGTTTTTT. Its translation: CASSLVAGTGELFF. The full variable domain, its missing parts supplied by reference TRBV5-1 and TRBJ2-2, is KAGVTQTPRYLIKTRGQQVTLSCSPISGHRSVSWYQQTPGQGLQFLFEYFSETQRNKGNFPGRFSGRQFSNSRSEMNVSTLELGDSALYLCASSLVAGTGELFFGEGSRLTVL.

The V and J genes are TRBV12-5 and TRBJ2-7, with 9 positions matching TRBD1. V lost 3 bases to trimming and J lost 6 bases; unmatched junction nucleotides: 6. CDR1 and CDR2 from the germline V gene are LGHNT and FRNRAP. The CDR3 totals 14 residues. Here the CDR3 DNA reads TGTGCTAGTGGTTTAGGACAGGGGAGCGGCGAGCAGTACTTC. It encodes CASGLGQGSGEQYF.

The chain employs TRBV11-3 and TRBJ2-2; D possibly uses TRBD1 or TRBD2 (5 bases each). Germline lookup yields CDR1 SGHNT and CDR2 YENEEA. Trimming cost V 3 bases and J 2 bases, with 10 bases left between them. The CDR3 has 15 residues. The chain's CDR3 is CASSFGTDNTGELFF. The CDR3 region has the DNA TGTGCCAGCAGCTTCGGGACGGACAACACCGGGGAGCTGTTTTTT.